The rows below give T cell receptor beta chains drawn from one sample of a study of chemoradiotherapy in HPV16-positive cancers. Assay used: immunoSEQ multiplex PCR; TCRdb lists only in-frame clones, some missing. This table has 15,000 or so clones, 89% appearing once. This material consisted of blood, taken from a patient who underwent chemoradiotherapy. The receptors come from a human donor with HPV-associated anogenital cancer. Each CDR3 is given with its conserved first and last residue.

TRBJ2-7 | TRBV2 | CASRGNTGSYEQYF
TRBJ2-5 | TRBV9 | CASSGGGLAGGQETQYF
TRBJ1-1 | TRBV28 | CASSSPPGAWTEAFF
TRBJ2-4 | TRBV2 | CASMGTAKNIQYF
TRBJ2-7 | TRBV5-4 | CASSLTGGDNEQYF
TRBJ1-6 | TRBV7-9 | CASRGQGASYNSPLHF
TRBJ2-1 | TRBV10-2 | CASRTGTSGDNEQFF
TRBJ2-1 | TRBV7-3 | CASSAAGLPYNEQFF
TRBJ2-4 | TRBV5-3 | CARSLWENIQYF
TRBJ2-7 | TRBV5-1 | CASSPAVGEQYF
TRBJ1-5 | TRBV6-5 | CASTTRRGQPQHF
TRBJ2-7 | TRBV23-1 | CASSLQGAEGEQYF
TRBJ2-1 | TRBV6-5 | CASSYRDNNEQFF
TRBJ2-2 | TRBV7-2 | CASSPGTNTGELFF
TRBJ2-1 | TRBV12-2 | CASRLEEQLF
TRBJ1-1 | TRBV7-9 | CASSLGVGPNTEAFF
TRBJ1-6 | TRBV9 | CASSPRFESYNSPLHF
TRBJ2-5 | TRBV7-3 | CASSIDRGETQYF
TRBJ2-6 | TRBV2 | CASSEAGQGTGANVLTF
TRBJ2-7 | TRBV7-2 | CASSLGRKYEQYF
TRBJ2-1 | TRBV7-2 | CASSGLNEQFF
TRBJ2-1 | TRBV6-6 | CASSLRDRNEQFF
TRBJ2-2 | TRBV4-2 | CASSQDHLNTGELFF
TRBJ2-1 | TRBV27 | CASRKYPGLATNEQFF
TRBJ2-1 | TRBV20-1 | CSAGSYNEQFF
TRBJ2-7 | TRBV4-3 | CASSMRLAGYQGAYEQYF
TRBJ1-6 | TRBV4-2 | CASSPWDRGYSPLHF
TRBJ2-2 | TRBV2 | CASSERNTGELFF
TRBJ2-4 | TRBV18 | CASSKLAGGRGKNIQYF
TRBJ1-1 | TRBV6-5 | CASSYRGWNTEAFF
TRBJ2-7 | TRBV18 | CASSKGRDYEQYF
TRBJ2-1 | TRBV20-1 | CSARDWDEQFF
TRBJ1-1 | TRBV27 | CASSLSGPWNTEAFF
TRBJ1-6 | TRBV7-6 | CASSPRGGSSYNSPLHF
TRBJ1-2 | TRBV6-6 | CASSPFPTNGYTF
TRBJ1-4 | TRBV6-1 | CASRITGAPNEKLFF
TRBJ1-2 | TRBV7-9 | CASSLSWGSGYTF
TRBJ1-5 | TRBV7-9 | CASSLGRGEGQPQHF
TRBJ2-7 | TRBV2 | CASQYHRAYEQYF
TRBJ2-1 | TRBV7-2 | CASSATGTDYNEQFF
TRBJ2-6 | TRBV9 | CASNTGPSSGANVLTF
TRBJ2-7 | TRBV5-1 | CASSLVAGNLYEQYF
TRBJ1-5 | TRBV7-2 | CASSLRGAGNQPQHF
TRBJ2-1 | TRBV9 | CASSHPGGDVDDEQFF
TRBJ2-1 | TRBV2 | CASGTSGSNEQFF
TRBJ2-2 | TRBV4-3 | CASSSRNTGELFF
TRBJ1-5 | TRBV19 | CASSTGGRINQPQHF
TRBJ2-1 | TRBV4-2 | CASSQDRTSGGNEQFF
TRBJ1-1 | TRBV5-1 | CASSSNTGGSGTEAFF
TRBJ1-3 | TRBV4-1 | CASSQVWGVLRGSGNTIYF
TRBJ2-7 | TRBV29-1 | CSVEAQGQGSEQYF
TRBJ1-3 | TRBV7-9 | CASSYGTGGDTIYF
TRBJ2-7 | TRBV7-2 | CASSPLPGTGGYEQYF
- | TRBV18 | CASSPGGREQYF